This T cell receptor (beta chain) was sequenced during a study of CD8+CD57+ T cells in acquired aplastic anemia. Study summary: Across the sorted CD4+ and CD8+ cells, DNA amounts averaged about 3 ug.

Broader study findings: Around 30 sequences, all CD8+ CDR3, were shared between patients and controls. CD8+ Simpson's diversity in patients was not significantly different from that in controls.

Both TCR beta VDJ combination and CDR3 sequence profiling were carried out. Genomic DNA was the template for this profiling. TCRdb reprocessed the reads via MiXCR and lists one record per CDR3 protein. The data contain some 200,000 distinct CDR3 sequences, 48% of them singletons. Comments on this clonotype: Its antigen is not known. A read error may explain this, as a much larger clone is one base away.

CD8+CD57+ cell expansion, shown by flow cytometry, had occurred in the patients selected for sequencing. The ends were cut back, 6 bases at V and 3 bases at J, with 15 bases in the middle. This CDR3 spans 14 amino acids. Germline CDR1 SNHLY, CDR2 FYNNEI. Sequencing input: sorted CD4+, CD8+, or CD8+CD57+ T cells (not recorded which) from PBMCs. V and J are TRBV2 and TRBJ2-7; D is possibly TRBD2 (5 bases). The receptor was derived from a human donor with aplastic anemia. CDR3 sequence reads: CASRGWSGHYEQYF. The CDR3 nucleotides read TGTGCCAGCAGGGGGTGGAGCGGTCACTACGAGCAGTACTTC. Filled out from reference TRBV2 and TRBJ2-7, the complete variable domain reads EPEVTQTPSHQVTQMGQEVILRCVPISNHLYFYWYRQILGQKVEFLVSFYNNEISEKSEIFDDQFSVERPDGSNFTLKIRSTKLEDSAMYFCASRGWSGHYEQYFGPGTRLTVT.